Each of the 11 T cell receptor beta chains below was sequenced from the same sample in a study of OX40 agonist ivuxolimab in advanced cancers. Produced via immunoSEQ multiplex PCR; TCRdb's table is partial and in-frame only. The repertoire holds about 69,000 clones, with approximately 90% as singletons. The specimen comprised CD4+ or CD8+ T cells sorted from blood, sampled in a trial of the OX40 agonist ivuxolimab. These receptors all stem from an adult with an advanced solid tumor such as melanoma, head and neck, liver or kidney cancer.

The rearrangement links TRBV6-5 to TRBJ1-4, with a possible D match to TRBD1 (5 bases). There are 13 residues in the CDR3. V shed 8 bases and J shed 5 bases, with 12 bases lying between them. In germline, CDR1 is MNHEY, CDR2 SVGAGI. The CDR3 DNA sequence: TGTGCCAGCCGGGGCAGGATGAATGAAAAACTGTTTTTT. As protein: CASRGRMNEKLFF.

V usage is TRBV10-2 and J usage is TRBJ1-2, with D possibly matching TRBD1 (5 bases). Trimming removed 3 bases from V and 5 bases from J, with 13 bases in between. In germline, CDR1 is WSHSY, CDR2 SAAADI. CDR3 size: 14 residues. CDR3 coding DNA: TGCGCCAGCAGTGACGGGACGGCTTTTTATGGCTACACCTTC. This sequence encodes CASSDGTAFYGYTF.

The rearrangement links TRBV5-4 to TRBJ2-1; D is uncertain. Germline lookup yields CDR1 SGHNT and CDR2 YYREEE (reference sequence). The CDR3 spans 15 residues. V lost 2 bases, J lost 2 bases, and 11 bases lay in between. The CDR3 nucleotides read TGTGCCAGCAGCTTACGGCAGGCCCCCTACAATGAGCAGTTCTTC. Protein: CASSLRQAPYNEQFF.

V gene TRBV6-5 combines with J gene TRBJ2-5; 7 bases are a match to TRBD2. Germline V gives CDR1 MNHEY, CDR2 SVGAGI. J gave up 5 bases and V 1 base, and 10 bases lay outside the gene matches. The CDR3 has 16 amino acids. CDR3 residues: CASSYWRGGPLETQYF. The CDR3 nucleotides are TGTGCCAGCAGTTACTGGAGGGGAGGGCCTCTCGAGACCCAGTACTTC.

The V gene is TRBV18, the J gene TRBJ1-1; no clear D gene. V was cut by 0 bases and J by 4 bases, with 3 bases left in between. In germline, CDR1 is KGHSH, CDR2 LQKENI. The CDR3 loop spans 12 amino acids. The CDR3 here is CASSPPGTEAFF. For the CDR3, the DNA is TGTGCCAGCTCACCACCGGGCACTGAAGCTTTCTTT.

The chain employs TRBV21-1 and TRBJ2-2; whether TRBD2, the table's D call, matches the DNA was not checked. TRBV21-1 is listed as a pseudogene. The CDR3 has 16 residues. The CDR3 DNA is TGTGCCAGCAGCAAAGGAGGTGAGCGGGCCACCGGGGAGCTGTTTTTT. It encodes CASSKGGERATGELFF.

The count of this clone is one. Distinct nucleotide sequences in the sample also encode this CDR3. The chain links TRBV4-3 to TRBJ2-7, with no clear D. The V end was cut by 0 bases, the J end by 3 bases, with 3 bases between. Per germline, CDR1 LGHNA and CDR2 YSLEER. CDR3 length: 12 residues. CDR3 loop: CASSQDGYEQYF. CDR3 nucleotides: TGCGCCAGCAGCCAAGACGGCTACGAGCAGTACTTC.

This chain uses TRBV7-9 with TRBJ2-7; 8 bases map to TRBD2. Germline trimming cut 4 bases from V and 0 bases from J; bases unmatched to any gene: 8. This CDR3 has 16 residues. Germline V gives CDR1 SEHNR, CDR2 FQNEAQ (reference sequence). The CDR3 sequence: CASSSPWGTSSYEQYF. The CDR3 nucleotides read TGTGCCAGCAGCTCCCCCTGGGGGACTAGCTCCTACGAGCAGTACTTC.

The DNA of the CDR3 is TGTGCCAGCAGGGACAGGGAAGAGACCCAGTACTTC. Translation: CASRDREETQYF. J is TRBJ2-5 and V is TRBV11-2, with 8 bases lining up with TRBD1. The V gene's germline CDR1 is SGHAT and CDR2 FQNNGV. The CDR3 has 12 amino acids. V was clipped by 6 bases and J by 3 bases; unmatched bases: 0.

The chain links TRBV7-9 to TRBJ2-2; D is unresolved. CDR3 length: 12 residues. With 3 bases removed from V and 5 bases from J, the gap between germline ends came to 4 bases. Germline CDR1 and CDR2: SEHNR and FQNEAQ (reference sequence). CDR3 region: CASSFGTGELFF. CDR3 DNA: TGTGCCAGCAGCTTCGGTACCGGGGAGCTGTTTTTT.

This clone has only one observation. The genes are TRBV7-9 and TRBJ2-1; either TRBD1 or TRBD2 may fit D (5 bases each). In germline, CDR1 is SEHNR, CDR2 FQNEAQ (reference sequence). Deletions cut 1 base from V and 9 bases from J, with 19 bases between. The CDR3 is made up of 16 amino acids. CDR3 amino acids: CASSLGAGTTKAEQFF. For the CDR3, the DNA is TGTGCCAGCAGCTTAGGTGCAGGGACCACTAAGGCTGAGCAGTTCTTC.